The sequence of this T cell receptor (beta chain) was determined in a study of chemoradiotherapy in HPV16-positive cancers. Background on the study: Functional T-cell assays on a couple of HPV16-positive patients' cells defined candidate HPV-specific clones and common TCR motifs. Regarding the study as a whole: In HPV16-positive patients, HPV-responsive T-cell expansion tracked better recurrence-free survival. Candidate HPV-specific clones and E7-related TCR motifs grew in tumor during treatment.

Samples were taken several times over chemoradiotherapy. Between the trimmed V and J ends, which lost 0 bases and 3 bases, there was a span of 6 bases. This CDR3 is 14 amino acids long. The germline V gene encodes CDR1 SGHAT and CDR2 FQDESV (reference sequence). Of note for this clone: Its matching antigen is unknown.

Clones were read by immunoSEQ multiplex PCR, and TCRdb kept only the in-frame ones, dropping some. The sample lists 12,000 or so clones; 88% were seen once. The input for sequencing was blood, taken from a patient who underwent chemoradiotherapy. This clonotype was obtained from a human donor with HPV-associated anogenital cancer. The chain combines TRBV11-1 with TRBJ2-1, with D unresolved. For the CDR3, the DNA is TGTGCCAGCAGCTTAGCTGCCGGCTACAATGAGCAGTTCTTC. Translating gives CASSLAAGYNEQFF.